This T cell receptor (beta chain) was sequenced for a study of shared clonotypes between healthy human individuals. J lost 12 bases, V lost 3 bases, and 3 bases had no gene match. The length of the CDR3 is 12 residues. Germline CDR1 reads SGHDT; CDR2 reads YYEEEE. General study points: In contrast to clonotypes shared by all four donors, non-shared clonotypes had lower generation probabilities. Several donors held approximately 5% of naive CD4 clonotypes in common.

In replicate PCRs of sorted subsets, around 200 ng DNA, roughly 31,000 T cell genomes, was used. The data were produced by immunoSEQ multiplex PCR, yet TCRdb's version contains in-frame clones alone and is incomplete. The sample holds just over 2,000,000 clones, about 95% seen once. With regard to this clone: No antigen is known for it.

The naive CD8 population came from CD45RO-negative cells selected for CCR7, without terminally differentiated effector memory CD45RA+ cells. The source of this sequence is a young man in good health. The gene calls are TRBV5-6 and TRBJ1-4, with TRBD1 matching 9 bases. Material for sequencing was naive CD8+ T cells sorted from blood. The CDR3 spells CASSWGQGELFF. CDR3 DNA sequence: TGTGCCAGCAGCTGGGGACAGGGTGAACTGTTTTTT.